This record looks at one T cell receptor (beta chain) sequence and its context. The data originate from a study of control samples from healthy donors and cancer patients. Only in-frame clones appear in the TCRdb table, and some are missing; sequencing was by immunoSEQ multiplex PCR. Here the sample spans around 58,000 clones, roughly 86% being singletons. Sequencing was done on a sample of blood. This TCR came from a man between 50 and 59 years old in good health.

DNA for the CDR3: TGCGCCAGCAGCTGGAGTCGTGGGGGGGTCGTAAACGAGCAGTACTTC. The encoded protein is CASSWSRGGVVNEQYF. The chain uses TRBV5-1 and TRBJ2-7; 7 bases map to TRBD2. Trimming took 3 bases from V and 5 from J; bases not matched to a gene: 14. In germline, CDR1 is SGHRS, CDR2 YFSETQ. The CDR3 contains 16 residues.